The source of this T cell receptor beta chain is a study of T cells in Graves' hyperthyroidism and ophthalmopathy (dated by TCRdb to about 2019). For context, the study as a whole: Peripheral blood was collected at initial diagnosis, before any treatment. After sampling, hyperthyroidism patients received methimazole starting at 30 mg daily, and ophthalmopathy patients received high-dose intravenous methylprednisolone. The paper describes TCR Vbeta CDR3 sequencing of some 130 peripheral blood samples, made up of around 41 ophthalmopathy patients, roughly 75 hyperthyroidism patients and roughly 17 progressor patients. A discovery cohort of 95 to 100 patients, about 44 with Graves' ophthalmopathy and about 58 with stable Graves' hyperthyroidism, was used to find distinguishing TCR V-J signatures. In about 6 Graves' hyperthyroidism patients, the study also compared T-cell repertoires from thyroid tissue with T-cell repertoires from blood. Prospective prediction of ophthalmopathy was tested in an independent validation cohort consisting of some 20 hyperthyroidism patients and around 16 patients who later progressed to ophthalmopathy. The 100 or so discovery patients were randomly divided into training and test sets at a 7:3 ratio.

This clonotype has ten or more counts. The clone's antigen remains unknown. Base qualities are not recorded, but no much larger clone differs from it by a single base. Amplification of TCR beta CDR3 regions was carried out from RNA transcripts. For the first round of RT-PCR on the TCR CDR3, the HTBI primer set was used together with the Qiagen OneStep RT-PCR kit. The libraries were constructed in a second round of multiplex PCR and then size-selected and purified. Sequencing of the libraries was done on an Illumina HiSeq2000 using paired-end 100 bp reads. Under the source paper's analysis protocol: Raw data were processed with SOAPnuke, discarding reads with adapters, uncalled bases, mean Phred below 15, or no exact constant-primer or identifier match. COPE v1.2.5 was used to merge high-quality paired reads, and clonotypes were defined as unique nucleotide sequences. Clonotypes were aligned to IMGT TRBV, TRBD and TRBJ reference segments using MiTCR v1.1. Only V-J combinations with frequency above 0.0001, covering 99% to 99.2% of repertoires, were analysed. The TCS score was defined as the ratio of F50 (clonal expansion) to E x V (chaos), calculated using BLOSUM62-based TCRdist between CDR3 peptides within each V-J. Welch's t-statistics and random forest reduced around 520 V-J features to roughly 13, which were used in a naive Bayes classifier (R e1071). Using fastp trimming at Q25 and MiXCR clonotype assembly, TCRdb reanalyzed the public sequencing data and kept in-frame beta chains. Each record represents a unique CDR3 protein, reported with the most common genes and DNA among its rows. TCRdb, rather than the study authors, made the V and J calls. For this sample the table gives 200,000 to 250,000 distinct CDR3 sequences, of which approximately 23% were detected only once. The biggest ten clones account for approximately 32% of the sample.

Points the paper makes about the study in general: Most expanded thyroid clonotypes (frequency above 0.001) were also found in blood, which suggests that blood repertoires may mirror thyroid immune responses. No statistical method was used to fix the sample size in advance, and group allocation was not hidden from the investigators. During validation, the model predicted progression to ophthalmopathy a median of around six months ahead of onset, with almost 71% sensitivity and roughly 75% specificity. Ophthalmopathy was separated from stable hyperthyroidism by a 13 V-J signature model, with over 85% sensitivity and approximately 81% specificity obtained in cross-validation and 80%/75% obtained in testing.

Ophthalmopathy patients had moderately to severely active disease, with a Clinical Activity Score of 3 or more, a NOSPECS grade of 4 or more, and a disease duration of less than 3 months. Any patient with an uncontrolled infection, another autoimmune disease, pregnancy or lactation was excluded. Diagnoses were based on clinical symptoms, serum thyroxine and TRAb, thyroid ultrasound and orbital computed tomography. PBMCs were separated from 10 ml of fresh peripheral blood using Ficoll-Paque density gradient centrifugation. Total RNA was extracted using Trizol reagent, and RNA quality was assessed on an Agilent 2100 Bioanalyzer. Deletion took 3 bases off V and 4 bases off J, with a span of 9 bases between the germline ends. The CDR3 covers 13 residues, taking in both the cysteine and the phenylalanine. CDR3 DNA is the only sequence kept; it has 39 bases, read in frame from the first base. The germline V gene yields SNHLY for CDR1 and FYNNEI for CDR2.

The origin of this receptor is a woman in her forties with Graves' ophthalmopathy. Sequencing was carried out using blood. The rearrangement joined TRBV2 to TRBJ1-2; the best D guess is TRBD1, with 5 bases matching. The CDR3 sequence is CASSEGRFYGYTF. The DNA sequence is given as TGTGCCAGCAGTGAGGGGCGTTTCTATGGCTACACCTTC.